Following are 13 T cell receptor beta chains from one sample sequenced in a study of T cells in Graves' hyperthyroidism and ophthalmopathy. TCR beta CDR3 sequences were amplified from RNA transcripts. Researchers ran a first-round RT-PCR on the TCR CDR3 using the HTBI primer set. TCRdb fed the multiplex PCR reads into MiXCR, producing one record per CDR3 protein. The sample gives around 360,000 distinct CDR3 sequences, 12% to 15% of which show up once; about 21% is in the top ten. The sequencing sample was made of blood. The receptor source for this set is a woman in her fifties or sixties with Graves' ophthalmopathy.

This clonotype was picked up many times. J is TRBJ2-3 and V is TRBV28, with 16 bases identical to TRBD2. Germline lookup yields CDR1 MDHEN and CDR2 SYDVKM. Unmatched junction bases numbered 5, after V lost 4 bases and J lost 4 bases. This CDR3 comprises 17 residues. The CDR3 DNA is TGTGCCAGCAGTTCCGGGACTAGCGGGAGGGCCTCAGATACGCAGTATTTT. This gives the protein CASSSGTSGRASDTQYF. Complete variable domain (other parts from reference TRBV28 and TRBJ2-3): DVKVTQSSRYLVKRTGEKVFLECVQDMDHENMFWYRQDPGLGLRLIYFSYDVKMKEKGDIPEGYSVSREKKERFSLILESASTNQTSMYLCASSSGTSGRASDTQYFGPGTRLTVL.

This clonotype was seen more than once but under ten times. The chain recombines TRBV30 with TRBJ2-1; D is unclear. Trimming removed 0 bases from V and 6 bases from J, with 3 bases in between. The CDR3 totals 11 residues. The V gene's germline CDR1 is GTSNPN and CDR2 SVGIG (reference sequence). CDR3 DNA sequence: TGTGCCTGGAGTGTAATCAATGAGCAGTTCTTC. This gives the protein CAWSVINEQFF.

This clonotype was recorded at least ten times. CDR3 loop: CASSPSLDYNEQFF. CDR3 coding DNA: TGTGCCAGCTCACCAAGTCTCGACTACAATGAGCAGTTCTTC. The chain links TRBV18 to TRBJ2-1; D unresolved. CDR1 is KGHSH, CDR2 LQKENI, per germline. The V end lost 2 bases, the J end lost 3 bases, and 8 bases lay between the germline ends. The CDR3 spans 14 residues.

This clonotype was picked up a small number of times. The chain employs TRBV29-1 and TRBJ2-7; 8 positions agree with TRBD1. CDR3 length equals 17 residues. Germline lookup yields CDR1 SQVTM and CDR2 ANQGSEA. Germline trimming cut 0 bases from V and 4 bases from J; bases unmatched to any gene: 14. The DNA for the CDR3 is TGCAGCGTTGAAGATCTAATCAGGACAGGGACCCCTTACGAGCAGTACTTC. Protein product: CSVEDLIRTGTPYEQYF.

The V call is TRBV2, the J call TRBJ2-7; D remains unclear. V was clipped by 5 bases and J by 2 bases, with 10 bases between them. Germline V CDR1 and CDR2: SNHLY, FYNNEI. The CDR3 contains 13 residues. CDR3: CASSSNGPYEQYF. The CDR3 DNA reads as TGTGCCAGCAGTAGCAACGGACCCTACGAGCAGTACTTC.

This chain uses TRBV20-1 with TRBJ2-1; 13 bases are a match to TRBD2. The CDR3 extends over 16 amino acids. The ends lost 2 bases at V and 8 bases at J; junction bases unmatched: 9. CDR1 and CDR2 from the germline V gene are DFQATT and SNEGSKA (reference sequence). The CDR3 DNA reads as TGCAGTGCTAGACCCATTACTAGCGGGAGGGCCCATGAGCAGTTCTTC. Its protein product is CSARPITSGRAHEQFF.

In its sample, this clonotype was seen many times. The chain recombines TRBV28 with TRBJ1-2; possibly TRBD1 for D (5 bases). Germline CDR1 is MDHEN and CDR2 is SYDVKM. The CDR3 runs to 14 residues. Trimming shortened V by 6 bases and J by 0 bases, and 11 bases separated the two germline ends. Here the CDR3 reads CASRETAANYGYTF. The DNA of the CDR3 is TGTGCCAGCAGAGAGACAGCCGCTAACTATGGCTACACCTTC.

About this clonotype itself: Just one base apart from a much larger clone, this may be a read error. The chain uses TRBV20-1 and TRBJ2-1; no firm D call. The germline gives CDR1 DFQATT, CDR2 SNEGSKA (reference sequence). This CDR3 region has 11 residues. Trimming stripped 7 bases from V and 8 bases from J, with 12 bases between. This CDR3 reads CSGPPLHEQFF. CDR3 sequence (DNA): TGCAGTGGACCCCCTCTCCATGAGCAGTTCTTC.

This chain connects TRBV28 to TRBJ2-2; 8 nucleotides line up with TRBD2. The CDR3 has 17 amino acids. Germline V gives CDR1 MDHEN, CDR2 SYDVKM. V was pared by 10 bases and J by 0 bases, with 13 bases of the junction left unmatched. The DNA of the CDR3 is TGTGCCACCACGCCCCATGGAGCGGGGGCGAACACCGGGGAGCTGTTTTTT. Translated: CATTPHGAGANTGELFF.

This clonotype was recorded a few times. The chain uses TRBV5-1 and TRBJ2-7; D tentatively fits TRBD1 or TRBD2 (6 bases each). There are 16 residues in the CDR3. Germline V gene data show CDR1 as SGHRS and CDR2 as YFSETQ. Trimming stripped 4 bases from V and 3 bases from J, with 20 bases between. CDR3 in amino acids: CASSLNRGQLLYEQYF. CDR3 nucleotide sequence: TGCGCCAGCAGCCTCAACCGGGGGCAACTACTCTACGAGCAGTACTTC.

This clonotype occurred many times. The CDR3 loop is CASRITGRETQYF. The DNA for the CDR3 is TGTGCCAGCAGAATAACAGGGCGTGAGACCCAGTACTTC. V is TRBV12-3 or TRBV12-4 and J is TRBJ2-5; D possibly corresponds to TRBD1 (6 bases). Trimming shortened V by 6 bases and J by 5 bases, and 13 bases separated the two germline ends. The CDR3 contains 13 residues.

About this clonotype: Being one base from a much bigger clone, this may be a read error. The rearrangement uses TRBV2 and TRBJ2-3, with D maybe TRBD2 (6 bases). This CDR3 contains 15 residues. V lost 6 bases and J 2 bases, leaving 15 bases between the germline ends. CDR1 is SNHLY, CDR2 FYNNEI, per germline. CDR3 DNA: TGTGCCAGCAGACAAACGGGACTCCCCACAGATACGCAGTATTTT. Translating it yields CASRQTGLPTDTQYF.

This clonotype has a count of ten or more. The V and J genes are TRBV12-3 or TRBV12-4 and TRBJ2-2; no definite D call. The CDR3 is made up of 15 amino acids. Trimming left V 8 bases short and J 0 bases short, with 13 bases between. DNA for the CDR3: TGTGCCAGCGAGACCATGGGTGCGAACACCGGGGAGCTGTTTTTT. It yields the protein CASETMGANTGELFF.